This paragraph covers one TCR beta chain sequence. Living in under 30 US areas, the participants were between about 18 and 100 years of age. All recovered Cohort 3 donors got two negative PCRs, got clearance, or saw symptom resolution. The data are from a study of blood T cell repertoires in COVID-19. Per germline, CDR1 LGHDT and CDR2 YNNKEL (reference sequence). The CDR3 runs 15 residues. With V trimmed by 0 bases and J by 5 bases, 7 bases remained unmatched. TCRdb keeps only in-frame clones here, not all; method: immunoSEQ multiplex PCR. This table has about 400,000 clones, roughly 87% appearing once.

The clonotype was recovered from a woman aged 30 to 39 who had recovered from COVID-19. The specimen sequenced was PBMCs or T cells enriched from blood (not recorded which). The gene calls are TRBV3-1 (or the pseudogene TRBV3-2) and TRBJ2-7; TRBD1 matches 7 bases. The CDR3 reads CASSQEVTGIHEQYF. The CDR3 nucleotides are TGTGCCAGCAGCCAAGAAGTGACAGGGATCCACGAGCAGTACTTC.